Listed below are T cell receptor beta chains from one sample, sequenced in a study of T cell repertoires in cytomegalovirus infection. These TCRs are of unknown antigen specificity. TCRdb re-called the reads with MiXCR, one entry per CDR3 protein. This sample has about 130,000 distinct CDR3 sequences, with roughly a quarter found just once. Sample: PBMCs, sequenced either directly or after in vitro stimulation (not recorded which). Receptor source: a human donor in good health (CMV status not recorded). Some clones in this sample may be carry-over from other donors' samples. The CDR3 runs from the conserved cysteine through the conserved F or W. The D gene is left open where the match is weak. A row's size may be missing; if present it is once, few, many or a size class.

V,J,size,D,CDR3,DNA
TRBV6-5,TRBJ1-1,many,TRBD1,CASSYGTGGDWRSSEAFF,TGTGCCAGCAGTTACGGGACAGGTGGGGATTGGCGGAGTTCTGAAGCTTTCTTT
TRBV4-1,TRBJ2-1,few,-,CASSHRDGDVQFF,TGCGCCAGCAGCCACCGAGATGGGGACGTGCAGTTCTTC
TRBV5-6,TRBJ1-1,-,-,CASSLGGLGEAFF,TGTGCCAGCAGCTTGGGAGGGTTGGGTGAAGCTTTCTTT
TRBV7-2,TRBJ2-1,-,TRBD2,CASSPFSGSSYNEQFF,TGTGCCAGCAGCCCCTTTAGCGGGAGCTCCTACAATGAGCAGTTCTTC
TRBV5-1,TRBJ2-5,-,TRBD1,CASSPIPGQGAETQYF,TGCGCCAGCAGCCCGATCCCGGGACAGGGAGCAGAGACCCAGTACTTC
TRBV28,TRBJ2-1,few,TRBD2,CASSTLLAGYLNEQFF,TGTGCCAGCAGTACCTTACTAGCGGGATACCTCAATGAGCAGTTCTTC
TRBV7-2,TRBJ2-1,-,TRBD2,CASSLGGLAGGNEQFF,TGTGCCAGCAGCTTAGGAGGACTAGCGGGAGGCAATGAGCAGTTCTTC
TRBV12-3/TRBV12-4,TRBJ2-1,many,-,CASSLAAYNEQFF,TGTGCCAGCAGTTTAGCGGCCTACAATGAGCAGTTCTTC
TRBV29-1,TRBJ2-5,few,-,CSVAAIEETQYF,TGCAGCGTTGCGGCTATAGAAGAGACCCAGTACTTC
TRBV11-2,TRBJ2-3,few,-,CASSPPGVTDTQYF,TGTGCCAGCAGCCCCCCGGGAGTCACAGATACGCAGTATTTT
TRBV7-8,TRBJ1-5,many,-,CASTRVHSNQPQHF,TGTGCCAGCACCAGAGTCCATAGCAATCAGCCCCAGCATTTT
TRBV12-3/TRBV12-4,TRBJ2-1,-,TRBD2,CASSPEVLAVYNEQFF,TGTGCCAGCAGTCCAGAAGTCCTAGCGGTATACAATGAGCAGTTCTTC
TRBV4-1,TRBJ1-4,-,-,CASSQDPGSNEKLFF,TGCGCCAGCAGCCAAGATCCAGGGAGTAATGAAAAACTGTTTTTT
TRBV5-4,TRBJ2-6,-,TRBD1,CASSLDPGGVLGANVLTF,TGTGCCAGCAGCTTGGATCCAGGGGGCGTTTTGGGGGCCAACGTCCTGACTTTC
TRBV20-1,TRBJ1-5,many,-,CSASEGQPQHF,TGCAGTGCTTCAGAGGGTCAGCCCCAGCATTTT
TRBV7-3,TRBJ2-2,-,-,CASSLTVGARPGELFF,TGTGCCAGCAGCTTAACCGTGGGGGCGCGTCCCGGGGAGCTGTTTTTT
TRBV7-2,TRBJ2-7,many,-,CASSLNRQYEQYF,TGTGCCAGCAGCTTGAACAGGCAATACGAGCAGTACTTC
TRBV19,TRBJ1-5,-,TRBD1,CASSLNRDSGNQPQHF,TGTGCCAGTAGCCTAAACCGGGACAGTGGCAATCAGCCCCAGCATTTT
TRBV4-2,TRBJ2-5,-,-,CASSQVAGTQETQYF,TGTGCCAGCAGCCAAGTCGCGGGAACCCAAGAGACCCAGTACTTC
TRBV6-6,TRBJ1-1,few,TRBD1,CASSDRGIEAFF,TGTGCCAGCAGTGACAGGGGCATTGAAGCTTTCTTT
TRBV7-2,TRBJ1-1,few,-,CASTFPDRNTEAFF,TGTGCCAGCACCTTCCCCGACAGGAACACTGAAGCTTTCTTT
TRBV12-3/TRBV12-4,TRBJ1-1,-,-,CASSIRSMNTEAFF,TGTGCCAGCAGTATTCGGAGCATGAACACTGAAGCTTTCTTT
TRBV11-2,TRBJ1-5,many,TRBD1,CASSLGTGINQPQHF,TGTGCCAGCAGCTTAGGGACAGGGATTAATCAGCCCCAGCATTTT
TRBV11-3,TRBJ2-5,-,-,CASSWLAWETQYF,TGTGCCAGCAGCTGGCTCGCATGGGAGACCCAGTACTTC
TRBV12-3/TRBV12-4,TRBJ1-5,many,-,CASSSSEGPHSNQPQHF,TGTGCCAGCAGTTCCTCGGAGGGACCTCATAGCAATCAGCCCCAGCATTTT
TRBV6-5,TRBJ1-5,-,TRBD1,CASSLQGASNQPQHF,TGTGCCAGCAGTCTACAGGGGGCGAGCAATCAGCCCCAGCATTTT
TRBV29-1,TRBJ2-5,once,TRBD2,CSVIGGRGGETQYF,TGCAGCGTTATTGGCGGGAGAGGTGGGGAGACCCAGTACTTC
TRBV7-2,TRBJ2-5,many,-,CASSLAGGEGTQYF,TGTGCCAGCAGCTTAGCCGGGGGAGAGGGAACCCAGTACTTC
TRBV12-3/TRBV12-4,TRBJ2-1,few,TRBD2,CASSPGLAGGAEQFF,TGTGCCAGCAGCCCTGGACTAGCGGGAGGGGCTGAGCAGTTCTTC
TRBV7-2,TRBJ1-5,few,-,CASSLVGGSNQPQHF,TGTGCCAGCAGCTTAGTTGGCGGAAGCAATCAGCCCCAGCATTTT
TRBV27,TRBJ1-1,-,-,CASSLTNVGLNTEAFF,TGTGCCAGCAGTCTCACCAACGTCGGGCTGAACACTGAAGCTTTCTTT
TRBV28,TRBJ1-4,few,TRBD1,CASKGAANEKLFF,TGTGCCAGCAAGGGGGCAGCTAATGAAAAACTGTTTTTT
TRBV6-1,TRBJ2-7,few,-,CASMEYRYEQYF,TGTGCCAGCATGGAGTATAGGTACGAGCAGTACTTC
TRBV23-1,TRBJ2-1,few,-,CASRWDGSSYNEQFF,TGCGCCAGCAGATGGGACGGAAGCTCCTACAATGAGCAGTTCTTC
TRBV7-2,TRBJ2-1,-,-,CASSTTAVSYNEQFF,TGTGCCAGCAGCACAACAGCGGTTTCCTACAATGAGCAGTTCTTC
TRBV5-1,TRBJ1-2,once,TRBD1,CASSFGQGSHGYTF,TGCGCCAGCAGCTTCGGACAGGGCAGCCATGGCTACACCTTC
TRBV27,TRBJ2-7,few,-,CASSLQRAYEQYF,TGTGCCAGCAGTTTACAGCGAGCCTACGAGCAGTACTTC
TRBV7-2,TRBJ1-3,many,-,CASSLGTHRTFGNTIYF,TGTGCCAGCAGCTTAGGAACCCATAGGACTTTCGGAAACACCATATATTTT
TRBV5-5,TRBJ1-2,-,-,CASSLARGAGGYTF,TGTGCCAGCAGCTTGGCGAGAGGGGCAGGTGGCTACACCTTC
TRBV19,TRBJ1-2,few,-,CASSNYGYTF,TGTGCCAGTAGTAACTATGGCTACACCTTC